The next 16 T cell receptor beta chains were all read from a single sample in a study of blood T cell repertoires in COVID-19. Only in-frame clones appear in the TCRdb table, and some are missing; sequencing was by immunoSEQ multiplex PCR. The sample carries about 200,000 clones, around nine tenths recorded once. The sequenced sample was PBMCs or T cells enriched from blood (not recorded which). These receptors came from a woman in her twenties or thirties who had been exposed to COVID-19.

The chain combines TRBV7-6 with TRBJ2-6, with D maybe TRBD1 (6 bases). The germline gives CDR1 SGHVS, CDR2 FNYEAQ. This CDR3 is 15 amino acids long. Trimming left V 5 bases short and J 2 bases short, with 10 bases between. CDR3 amino acids: CASSRGQPGANVLTF. In nucleotides, the CDR3 is TGTGCCAGCAGCCGAGGACAGCCTGGGGCCAACGTCCTGACTTTC.

The rearrangement uses TRBV6-6 and TRBJ1-5; D unresolved. The CDR3 sequence is 13 residues long. Trimming took 10 bases from V and 3 from J, leaving 13 bases between them. The germline CDR1 and CDR2 sequences are MNHNY and SVGAGI (reference sequence). For the CDR3, the DNA is TGTGCCACCCGTCCGGGGATCAATCAGCCCCAGCATTTT. It translates to CATRPGINQPQHF.

This clone has only one observation. The chain joins TRBV7-2 to TRBJ1-5; TRBD1 matches 8 bases. The CDR3 consists of 15 residues. CDR1 is SGHTA, CDR2 FQGNSA, per germline. V lost 4 bases, J lost 5 bases, and 7 bases stayed unmatched. The CDR3 coding sequence is TGTGCCAGCAGCTCAACAGGGGGAAACGATCAGCCCCAGCATTTT. Its translation: CASSSTGGNDQPQHF.

This sequence joins TRBV10-1 and TRBJ2-3; D is perhaps TRBD2 (6 bases). Germline assignment: CDR1 WNHNN and CDR2 SYGVQD (reference sequence). V lost 5 bases and J lost 4, with 19 bases in between. The CDR3 length is 16 residues. Written as DNA, the CDR3 is TGCGCCAGCAGTCCCCGGCCAGCGGGTGGAGCAGATACGCAGTATTTT. Its translation is CASSPRPAGGADTQYF.

Points on this clone: The junction departs from the called germline gene at one end, perhaps through a read error. The chain links TRBV18 to TRBJ2-1, with 11 bases aligning to TRBD2. The CDR3 totals 14 residues. From germline, CDR1 is KGHSH and CDR2 LQKENI. The CDR3 spells CASSLGDLAGGLVF. The DNA for the CDR3 is TGTGCCAGCTCACTCGGAGACCTAGCGGGGGGTTTGGTCTTC.

Only one count was recorded for this clone. The chain links TRBV5-1 to TRBJ2-3, with D hard to call. CDR1 is SGHRS and CDR2 is YFSETQ in the germline V gene. V was pared by 9 bases and J by 1 base, with 18 bases between. The CDR3 loop spans 15 amino acids. The CDR3 DNA reads TGCGCCACCAAAATCACTGGTCTCGGCACAGATACGCAGTATTTT. Protein: CATKITGLGTDTQYF.

Regarding this clone: Other DNA sequences in this sample translate to the same CDR3. This CDR3 reads CASSQGEGNTEAFF. The CDR3 DNA reads as TGTGCCAGCAGCCAAGGCGAGGGGAACACTGAAGCTTTCTTT. V and J are TRBV3-1 (or the pseudogene TRBV3-2) and TRBJ1-1; D is undetermined. CDR1 is LGHDT, CDR2 YNNKEL, per germline (reference sequence). The germline V and J ends were trimmed by 1 base and 1 base, with 7 bases remaining between them. This CDR3 spans 14 amino acids.

The V call is TRBV3-1 (or the pseudogene TRBV3-2), the J call TRBJ2-7; possibly TRBD1 for D (6 bases). The length of the CDR3 is 14 residues. Germline CDR1 LGHDT, CDR2 YNNKEL (reference sequence). With 1 base removed from V and 6 bases from J, the gap between germline ends came to 13 bases. The CDR3 spells CASSQGQGTAEQYF. DNA for the CDR3: TGTGCCAGCAGCCAAGGGCAGGGGACGGCCGAGCAGTACTTC.

This clone was seen just once. This chain uses TRBV24-1 with TRBJ1-1; 7 nucleotides line up with TRBD1. The CDR3 extends over 13 amino acids. V lost 3 bases, J lost 5 bases, and 2 bases stayed unmatched. Per germline, CDR1 KGHDR and CDR2 SFDVKD. CDR3 bases: TGTGCCACCAGTGATGACAGGGCGACTGAAGCTTTCTTT. It encodes CATSDDRATEAFF.

This clone was found once. The chain joins TRBV2 to TRBJ1-5; a weak D match, TRBD1 (6 bases). The germline gives CDR1 SNHLY, CDR2 FYNNEI. V was trimmed by 3 bases and J by 11 bases, leaving 17 bases between them. This CDR3 has 14 amino acids. CDR3 DNA sequence: TGTGCCAGCAGTGATGCGGGACGGGGGGCTGCCCAGCATTTT. This gives the protein CASSDAGRGAAQHF.

This clone was picked up one time. This chain uses TRBV4-2 with TRBJ1-5, with D perhaps matching TRBD1 (5 bases). Germline values: CDR1 LGHNA, CDR2 YNFKEQ. The CDR3 is 16 residues long. V dropped 4 bases and J dropped 5 bases, with 18 bases sitting between them. For the CDR3, the DNA is TGTGCCAGCAGCCGGAATGCGGACATCTTCGATCAGCCCCAGCATTTT. It encodes CASSRNADIFDQPQHF.

The chain employs TRBV9 and TRBJ1-1; D not certain. This CDR3 is 15 amino acids long. Germline CDR1 and CDR2: SGDLS and YYNGEE. V was shortened by 1 base and J by 1 base, with 11 bases between the two germline ends. CDR3 DNA sequence: TGTGCCAGCAGCGTAAGCTACAGCGGGAACACTGAAGCTTTCTTT. Residues: CASSVSYSGNTEAFF.

The J gene is TRBJ2-3, the V gene TRBV19; 7 nucleotides match TRBD2. The CDR3 is made up of 14 amino acids. V gave up 6 bases and J gave up 5 bases; unmatched junction bases: 8. The germline gives CDR1 LNHDA, CDR2 SQIVND (reference sequence). The CDR3 sequence: CASRTSAARDTQYF. The CDR3 DNA reads as TGTGCCAGTAGAACTAGCGCCGCACGAGATACGCAGTATTTT.

V usage is TRBV2 and J usage is TRBJ1-1; 10 bases are a match to TRBD1. CDR1 is SNHLY and CDR2 is FYNNEI in the germline V gene. V shed 9 bases, J shed 6 bases, and the junction held 13 bases outside the gene matches. This CDR3 comprises 15 residues. The CDR3 spells CASIPGTGVFAEAFF. The CDR3 DNA reads as TGTGCCAGTATCCCCGGGACAGGGGTGTTCGCTGAAGCTTTCTTT.

This clone was detected only a few times. The J gene is TRBJ1-1, the V gene TRBV5-1; tentative D call: TRBD1 (5 bases). Germline CDR1 and CDR2: SGHRS and YFSETQ. CDR3 length equals 15 residues. Trimming took 4 bases from V and 5 from J, leaving 18 bases between them. The CDR3, as DNA: TGCGCCAGCAGCACACTGCATCAGGGCGAGACTGAAGCTTTCTTT. It encodes CASSTLHQGETEAFF.

V gene TRBV30 combines with J gene TRBJ1-6, with unresolved D. Germline CDR1 GTSNPN, CDR2 SVGIG (reference sequence). The CDR3 loop spans 13 amino acids. Deletions cut 2 bases from V and 9 bases from J, with 11 bases between. The CDR3 DNA reads TGTGCCTGGAGTCCCACGACAATTTCACCCCTCCACTTT. This codes for CAWSPTTISPLHF. The full variable domain, in which reference TRBV30 and TRBJ1-6 provide the parts outside the CDR3, is SQTIHQWPATLVQPVGSPLSLECTVEGTSNPNLYWYRQAAGRGLQLLFYSVGIGQISSEVPQNLSASRPQDRQFILSSKKLLLSDSGFYLCAWSPTTISPLHFGNGTRLTVT.